The 10 T cell receptor beta chains presented below share a single source sample, sequenced in a study of T cells after yellow fever vaccination. TCRdb reprocessed the 5' RACE reads with MiXCR, giving one entry per CDR3 protein. The sample records approximately 580,000 distinct CDR3 sequences, roughly a sixth being singletons. The specimen comprised PBMCs, sampled around 5 days after the first yellow fever vaccination. The receptor source for this set is a man between 18 and 35 years old who received the YFV17D yellow fever vaccine.

The chain couples TRBV14 to TRBJ1-2, with 7 bases fitting TRBD1. Germline lookup yields CDR1 SGHDN and CDR2 FVKESK. This CDR3 is built from 15 residues. The J segment lost 7 bases and the V segment lost 1 base, leaving 9 bases of the junction unmatched. The CDR3 sequence is CASSQAGTAFFGYTF. Written as DNA, the CDR3 is TGTGCCAGCAGCCAAGCCGGGACAGCTTTTTTTGGCTACACCTTC.

The gene calls are TRBV4-3 and TRBJ2-5, with 11 bases identical to TRBD2. The length of the CDR3 is 17 residues. Germline V gene data show CDR1 as LGHNA and CDR2 as YSLEER. V gave up 0 bases and J gave up 4 bases; unmatched junction bases: 7. The CDR3 bases are TGCGCCAGCAGCCAAGATCCCCATAGCGGGGGGGCAGAGACCCAGTACTTC. It is translated as CASSQDPHSGGAETQYF.

This clonotype occurred a few times. The chain joins TRBV7-9 to TRBJ2-7; D gene uncertain. The CDR3 contains 15 residues. Per germline, CDR1 SEHNR and CDR2 FQNEAQ (reference sequence). Trimming removed 0 bases from V and 4 bases from J, with 13 bases in between. The CDR3 reads CASSLAQAAPYEQYF. In nucleotides, the CDR3 is TGTGCCAGCAGCTTAGCGCAGGCTGCCCCATACGAGCAGTACTTC. Variable domain in full (rest from reference TRBV7-9 and TRBJ2-7): DTGVSQNPRHKITKRGQNVTFRCDPISEHNRLYWYRQTLGQGPEFLTYFQNEAQLEKSRLLSDRFSAERPKGSFSTLEIQRTEQGDSAMYLCASSLAQAAPYEQYFGPGTRLTVT.

The chain employs TRBV5-1 and TRBJ2-4, with a possible D match to TRBD2 (6 bases). CDR1 SGHRS and CDR2 YFSETQ come from the germline V gene. The germline V and J ends were trimmed by 4 bases and 6 bases, with 20 bases remaining between them. CDR3 length: 16 amino acids. The CDR3: CASSASGTAGGNIQYF. In DNA, the CDR3 is TGCGCCAGCAGCGCCTCCGGGACCGCCGGGGGAAACATTCAGTACTTC.

This clonotype came up many times. The chain carries TRBV27 and TRBJ1-6, with no clear D. CDR1 MNHEY and CDR2 SMNVEV come from the germline V gene (reference sequence). Trimming removed 8 bases at V and 9 bases at J, with 11 bases between. The CDR3 totals 12 residues. The CDR3 sequence is CASSSGSSPLHF. CDR3 in DNA: TGTGCCAGCTCTTCGGGCAGTTCACCCCTCCACTTT.

This clonotype was seen more than once but under ten times. The chain has TRBV15 and TRBJ1-5; tentatively, D is TRBD1 (5 bases). Germline V gene data show CDR1 as LNHNV and CDR2 as YYDKDF (reference sequence). The CDR3 has 17 amino acids. Trimming cost V 0 bases and J 2 bases, with 14 bases left between them. The CDR3 spells CATSRDSVGDGNQPQHF. Written as DNA, the CDR3 is TGTGCCACCAGCAGAGATTCGGTGGGGGACGGCAATCAGCCCCAGCATTTT.

The chain has TRBV27 and TRBJ2-5, with D possibly matching TRBD2 (6 bases). Germline V CDR1 and CDR2: MNHEY, SMNVEV (reference sequence). V shed 4 bases and J shed 2 bases, with 11 bases lying between them. This CDR3 has 14 residues. The CDR3 region is CASSSGLEQETQYF. The CDR3 DNA reads as TGTGCCAGCAGTTCGGGACTGGAGCAAGAGACCCAGTACTTC.

This rearrangement joins TRBV19 to TRBJ2-1; 9 bases are shared with TRBD2. V gave up 5 bases and J gave up 7 bases; unmatched junction bases: 12. The CDR3 has 16 residues. Germline loops: CDR1 LNHDA, CDR2 SQIVND (reference sequence). DNA for the CDR3: TGTGCCAGTAGTGTAGGGGCGGGGGGGCCCGGGAATGAGCAGTTCTTC. Protein: CASSVGAGGPGNEQFF.

This clonotype was seen a handful of times. The V and J genes are TRBV6-5 and TRBJ1-3, with no clear D. The CDR3 length is 17 residues. CDR1 is MNHEY and CDR2 is SVGAGI in the germline V gene. Trimming removed 0 bases from V and 0 bases from J, with 12 bases in between. In DNA, the CDR3 is TGTGCCAGCAGTTACTCCCCCTCACCCGGCTCTGGAAACACCATATATTTT. It yields the protein CASSYSPSPGSGNTIYF.

This clonotype was seen more than once but under ten times. The chain employs TRBV12-5 and TRBJ1-2; tentative D call: TRBD1 (6 bases). The germline V gene encodes CDR1 LGHNT and CDR2 FRNRAP. Deletions cut 4 bases from V and 6 bases from J, with 21 bases between. The CDR3 runs to 16 residues. In DNA form, the CDR3 reads TGTGCTAGTGGTTCCGCCGCGGAGGGGGATGTAGATGGCTACACCTTC. This codes for CASGSAAEGDVDGYTF.